The sequence of this TCR beta chain was determined in a study of cytotoxic CD8 clonotypes in ibrutinib-treated CLL. At the level of the study: The patients comprised about a dozen relapsed/refractory and some 15 treatment-naive cases, approximately 17 IGHV unmutated. Partial response occurred in approximately 24 patients and complete response in 2; at median about 6 years, approximately 14 remained remitted and about 12 progressed. Response sampling occurred after a median roughly 11 months of treatment (range 6 to 36).

Frozen PBMC stocks contributed 2 to 2.5 micrograms of genomic DNA to the TCR beta libraries. The CDR3 sequence is 16 residues long. V lost 0 bases to trimming and J lost 8 bases, with 19 bases between them. Germline values: CDR1 LGHNA, CDR2 YNFKEQ. Assay used: immunoSEQ multiplex PCR; TCRdb lists only in-frame clones, some missing. The table lists some 10,000 clones, 75% to 85% of them singletons. In this sample, this clone turned up a few times. V is TRBV4-2 and J is TRBJ1-2; D remains unclear. This clonotype was obtained from a human donor with chronic lymphocytic leukemia. The source material was PBMCs, sampled at disease progression, from a patient treated with ibrutinib. CDR3 protein: CASSQEDPYNYFGYTF. CDR3 in DNA: TGTGCCAGCAGCCAAGAGGATCCATATAACTACTTCGGCTACACCTTC.